The following is a T cell receptor (beta chain) sequence with its context. Its antigen is unknown. The record originates from a study of beta chain features in type 1 diabetes. Turning to the study itself: The number of sorted cells examined across all samples was some 99,000,000. Study-level points and caveats: Using cDNA template may skew counts toward highly expressing activated cells. Moderate but significant shortening of TCRB CDR3s was recorded in all four CD4+ subsets from Type 1 diabetes patients.

Since all of the isolated RNA was reverse transcribed, expressed TCRB transcripts were what got sequenced. The data were produced by immunoSEQ multiplex PCR, yet TCRdb's version contains in-frame clones alone and is incomplete. The data contain roughly 140,000 clones, about 9.4% of them singletons. The J segment lost 2 bases and the V segment lost 0 bases, leaving 1 base of the junction unmatched. This CDR3 is 15 amino acids long. Per the germline V gene, CDR1 is LNHNV and CDR2 is YYDKDF (reference sequence). The sample comprised central memory CD4+ T cells from blood. The receptor was derived from a man aged 25-40 years with type 1 diabetes. This chain uses TRBV15 with TRBJ2-7; 10 nucleotides agree with TRBD2. CDR3: CATSRDSGRTYEQYF. CDR3 DNA: TGTGCCACCAGCAGAGATAGCGGGAGGACCTACGAGCAGTACTTC.